The 11 T cell receptor beta chains below come from one sample, sequenced in a study of post-analysis software for immune sequencing data. Whole-study findings and limits: Controls had lower frequencies than patients of about 5 TRBV segments, which included TRBV5-6, TRBV5-1 and TRBV20-1.

TCR beta cDNA libraries included unique molecular identifiers. TCRdb called the PCR reads again in MiXCR, with one record for every CDR3 protein. The top ten clones hold 4.6% of a sample with under 900,000 distinct CDR3 sequences, about 53% of them seen once. For these receptors, no antigen is known. The sequencing input was blood. These receptor sequences come from a girl between 10 and 17 years old with multiple sclerosis.

V usage is TRBV29-1 and J usage is TRBJ2-7; 7 positions agree with TRBD1. Germline CDR1 reads SQVTM; CDR2 reads ANQGSEA. V was pared by 0 bases and J by 4 bases, with 9 bases of the junction left unmatched. This CDR3 is built from 15 residues. This CDR3 reads CSVEDVKGALYEQYF. The CDR3, as DNA: TGCAGCGTTGAAGATGTAAAGGGGGCATTATACGAGCAGTACTTC.

This clonotype was observed a handful of times. This chain connects TRBV29-1 to TRBJ2-7, with 7 bases aligning to TRBD1. The length of the CDR3 is 15 residues. From germline, CDR1 is SQVTM and CDR2 ANQGSEA. V was clipped by 7 bases and J by 2 bases; unmatched bases: 14. The CDR3 DNA sequence: TGCAGCGCGCTAAAGGTCGGGGACAGCCCCTACGAGCAGTACTTC. Translated, it gives CSALKVGDSPYEQYF.

The chain has TRBV5-1 and TRBJ2-4, with 13 bases lining up with TRBD2. The J call may be wrong; the DNA end is better matched by TRBJ2-7. The CDR3 totals 17 residues. Germline V gives CDR1 SGHRS, CDR2 YFSETQ. CDR3 amino acids: CASSWASGTSGAYEQYF. In DNA form, the CDR3 reads TGCGCCAGCAGCTGGGCGTCCGGGACTAGCGGGGCCTACGAGCAGTACTTC.

This clonotype was recorded a few times. The genes are TRBV7-9 and TRBJ2-7; no clear D. CDR1 is SEHNR, CDR2 FQNEAQ, per germline (reference sequence). V lost 4 bases and J 5 bases, leaving 6 bases between the germline ends. The length of the CDR3 is 11 residues. The CDR3 loop is CASSYANEQYF. In DNA, the CDR3 is TGTGCCAGCAGCTACGCGAACGAGCAGTACTTC.

CDR3 nucleotide sequence: TGCAGTGCTAGAGACGCCCGTACGGGGTCCCAGCATTTT. Translating gives CSARDARTGSQHF. J is TRBJ1-5 and V is TRBV20-1; no clear D. Per the germline V gene, CDR1 is DFQATT and CDR2 is SNEGSKA (reference sequence). V lost 0 bases and J 11 bases, leaving 14 bases between the germline ends. This CDR3 has 13 residues.

The chain has TRBV7-2 and TRBJ2-1; D is unclear. CDR1 and CDR2 from the germline V gene are SGHTA and FQGNSA. The CDR3 is 16 amino acids. Trimming shortened V by 6 bases and J by 6 bases, and 21 bases separated the two germline ends. The CDR3 loop reads CASRRTQAPQINEQFF. The CDR3 DNA reads TGTGCCAGCAGAAGAACACAAGCGCCTCAGATCAATGAGCAGTTCTTC.

This clonotype was picked up a small number of times. The rearrangement links TRBV6-5 to TRBJ2-3, with TRBD2 matching 12 bases. Germline CDR1 MNHEY, CDR2 SVGAGI. V trimming: 0 bases; J trimming: 9 bases; junction bases outside the gene matches: 10. The CDR3 extends over 17 amino acids. Here the CDR3 reads CASSYSGLAGPSLTQYF. The CDR3 bases are TGTGCCAGCAGTTACTCCGGACTAGCGGGACCTTCTTTGACGCAGTATTTT.

The chain uses TRBV19 and TRBJ2-3; possible D gene TRBD2, 6 bases. Germline lookup yields CDR1 LNHDA and CDR2 SQIVND (reference sequence). The CDR3 consists of 14 residues. V was clipped by 7 bases and J by 3 bases, with 14 bases between them. The CDR3 coding sequence is TGTGCCAGTACTGGGGCAGGGAGGACAGATACGCAGTATTTT. Its translation: CASTGAGRTDTQYF.

This clonotype was detected only a few times. The chain employs TRBV12-3 or TRBV12-4 and TRBJ2-7, with D unclear. This CDR3 contains 12 residues. V was trimmed by 4 bases and J by 4 bases, leaving 8 bases between them. The CDR3 spells CASSSSVYEQYF. CDR3 bases: TGTGCCAGCAGTTCGTCCGTATACGAGCAGTACTTC.

This clonotype was observed once. V usage is TRBV27 and J usage is TRBJ2-5, with TRBD1 identical over 9 bases. Gene TRBJ2-7 matches the end of the DNA better, so the J call may be wrong. Per germline, CDR1 MNHEY and CDR2 SMNVEV (reference sequence). The CDR3 contains 16 residues. CDR3: CASSLIPGQGSHEQYF. In DNA, the CDR3 is TGTGCCAGCAGTTTAATACCGGGACAGGGTAGTCACGAGCAGTACTTC.

This clonotype has a handful of counts. This rearrangement joins TRBV7-9 to TRBJ1-2; possible D gene TRBD1, 6 bases. The V end was cut by 5 bases, the J end by 6 bases, with 13 bases between. Per germline, CDR1 SEHNR and CDR2 FQNEAQ (reference sequence). The CDR3 is 13 residues long. CDR3: CASSLSSGDGYTF. In nucleotides, the CDR3 is TGTGCCAGCAGCCTTTCCTCAGGGGATGGCTACACCTTC.